A single sample is the source of the 20 T cell receptor beta chains below, sequenced in a study of blood T cell repertoires in COVID-19. TCRdb's table, derived via immunoSEQ multiplex PCR, lists solely in-frame clones and lacks some. The sample holds 240,000 or so clones, roughly 86% seen once. The sequenced sample consisted of peripheral blood. The receptors come from a man older than 75 with acute or convalescent COVID-19.

The rearrangement uses TRBV7-2 and TRBJ1-1; TRBD1 aligns across 9 bases. After removal of 1 base from V and 5 bases from J, the junction contained 5 bases not matched to a gene. The CDR3 consists of 15 residues. Germline V gives CDR1 SGHTA, CDR2 FQGNSA. The CDR3 DNA follows: TGTGCCAGCAGCTTAGAACAGGGGGCCAGGACTGAAGCTTTCTTT. Its protein is CASSLEQGARTEAFF.

This clone was observed a single time. The CDR3: CASSPQPGQGNYEQYF. CDR3 bases: TGCGCCAGCAGCCCCCAACCGGGACAGGGAAACTACGAGCAGTACTTC. The rearrangement uses TRBV5-1 and TRBJ2-7; 9 bases are shared with TRBD1. Trimming removed 4 bases from V and 3 bases from J; junction bases left unmatched: 11. In germline, CDR1 is SGHRS, CDR2 YFSETQ. The CDR3 contains 16 residues.

V gene TRBV6-5 combines with J gene TRBJ1-3; D possibly corresponds to TRBD1 (6 bases). Germline CDR1 is MNHEY and CDR2 is SVGAGI. There are 15 residues in the CDR3. The ends were cut back, 6 bases at V and 0 bases at J, with 12 bases in the middle. CDR3 sequence (DNA): TGTGCCAGCAGATCAGGGGATCTCTCTGGAAACACCATATATTTT. The encoded protein is CASRSGDLSGNTIYF.

The chain uses TRBV6-2 or TRBV6-3 and TRBJ1-4; D is unclear. The V end lost 4 bases, the J end lost 4 bases, and 13 bases lay between the germline ends. The germline gives CDR1 MNHEY, CDR2 SVGEGT. This CDR3 region has 15 residues. The CDR3 DNA follows: TGTGCCAGCAGTTCGATCCGGGAGATTAATGAAAAACTGTTTTTT. Translated: CASSSIREINEKLFF.

The rearrangement joins TRBV24-1 to TRBJ2-3, with D perhaps TRBD2 (5 bases). The V gene's germline CDR1 is KGHDR and CDR2 SFDVKD. The CDR3 is made up of 15 amino acids. Trimming took off 4 bases at V and 2 bases at J, with 12 bases between the two ends. In DNA form, the CDR3 reads TGTGCCACCAGTGACAGAAGCGGATACACAGATACGCAGTATTTT. Its protein is CATSDRSGYTDTQYF.

CDR3 amino acids: CASSFRTGDGYTF. The CDR3, as DNA: TGTGCCAGCAGCTTTCGGACAGGGGATGGCTACACCTTC. V gene TRBV7-9 combines with J gene TRBJ1-2, with 9 bases lining up with TRBD1. This CDR3 is 13 amino acids long. V lost 3 bases to trimming and J lost 6 bases; unmatched junction nucleotides: 2. Germline V gene data show CDR1 as SEHNR and CDR2 as FQNEAQ (reference sequence).

V gene TRBV20-1 combines with J gene TRBJ2-1; no reliable D call. The V gene's germline CDR1 is DFQATT and CDR2 SNEGSKA (reference sequence). This CDR3 is 10 amino acids long. The V and J ends lost 6 bases and 7 bases respectively, with 7 bases between them. The CDR3 loop reads CSAQRNEQFF. Here the CDR3 DNA reads TGCAGTGCCCAGAGGAATGAGCAGTTCTTC.

This chain joins TRBV19 and TRBJ2-3; D call uncertain. CDR3 length: 13 residues. Per the germline V gene, CDR1 is LNHDA and CDR2 is SQIVND (reference sequence). The germline V and J ends were trimmed by 10 bases and 4 bases, with 15 bases remaining between them. CDR3 nucleotides: TGTGCCACCTCCTTCACCACATCAGATACGCAGTATTTT. This gives the protein CATSFTTSDTQYF.

V gene TRBV5-4 combines with J gene TRBJ2-3; 10 bases are a match to TRBD2. CDR1 is SGHNT and CDR2 is YYREEE in the germline V gene (reference sequence). The CDR3 is 16 amino acids. V was clipped by 2 bases and J by 2 bases; unmatched bases: 5. CDR3 DNA: TGTGCCAGCAGCTTCGTAGCGGGGGGTCTCACAGATACGCAGTATTTT. It encodes CASSFVAGGLTDTQYF.

V and J are TRBV2 and TRBJ2-1, with 9 bases aligning to TRBD2. Germline trimming cut 0 bases from V and 15 bases from J; bases unmatched to any gene: 15. The germline V gene encodes CDR1 SNHLY and CDR2 FYNNEI. The CDR3 extends over 16 amino acids. The CDR3 protein is CASSEARNSGGPRPFF. The CDR3 nucleotides are TGTGCCAGCAGTGAAGCGCGGAATAGCGGGGGCCCAAGGCCGTTCTTC.

The V call is TRBV28, the J call TRBJ1-4; D gene ambiguous. CDR1 is MDHEN, CDR2 SYDVKM, per germline. The germline V and J ends were trimmed by 6 bases and 11 bases, with 19 bases remaining between them. The CDR3 loop spans 14 amino acids. This CDR3 is CASRSGGSPYKLFF. In DNA, the CDR3 is TGTGCCAGCAGATCAGGAGGCAGCCCTTACAAACTGTTTTTT.

This chain joins TRBV19 and TRBJ1-2; no firm D call. Trimming shortened V by 4 bases and J by 4 bases, and 13 bases separated the two germline ends. Germline CDR1 LNHDA, CDR2 SQIVND (reference sequence). The CDR3 has 14 amino acids. Written as DNA, the CDR3 is TGTGCCAGTAGTAAGTTAACAGAATTCTATGGCTACACCTTC. Its protein product is CASSKLTEFYGYTF. Full variable domain (outside the CDR3, taken from reference TRBV19 and TRBJ1-2): DGGITQSPKYLFRKEGQNVTLSCEQNLNHDAMYWYRQDPGQGLRLIYYSQIVNDFQKGDIAEGYSVSREKKESFPLTVTSAQKNPTAFYLCASSKLTEFYGYTFGSGTRLTVV.

The chain couples TRBV18 to TRBJ1-6; D remains unclear. The CDR3 is 15 residues long. V shed 5 bases and J shed 5 bases, with 13 bases lying between them. Germline lookup yields CDR1 KGHSH and CDR2 LQKENI. CDR3 in amino acids: CASSIASGHNSPLHF. The CDR3 DNA is TGTGCCAGCTCAATCGCTTCGGGTCATAATTCACCCCTCCACTTT.

The CDR3 here is CASSDGTGEPDTQYF. CDR3 bases: TGTGCCAGCAGTGACGGGACAGGGGAGCCAGATACGCAGTATTTT. This chain connects TRBV2 to TRBJ2-3; 10 bases map to TRBD1. Germline-derived CDR1 and CDR2 are SNHLY and FYNNEI. V lost 3 bases to trimming and J lost 4 bases; unmatched junction nucleotides: 4. The CDR3 runs 15 residues.

This clone was counted between two and nine times. The V gene is TRBV10-2, the J gene TRBJ2-2, with TRBD2 as a possible D gene (5 bases). This CDR3 comprises 15 residues. V lost 2 bases and J lost 5, with 12 bases in between. Germline-derived CDR1 and CDR2 are WSHSY and SAAADI. CDR3 in amino acids: CASSEGERWTGELFF. The CDR3 DNA reads as TGCGCCAGCAGTGAGGGGGAGCGGTGGACCGGGGAGCTGTTTTTT.

This clone is a singleton in its sample. The chain combines TRBV5-6 with TRBJ2-1, with 11 bases aligning to TRBD2. Germline-derived CDR1 and CDR2 are SGHDT and YYEEEE. The J segment lost 8 bases and the V segment lost 4 bases, leaving 14 bases of the junction unmatched. This CDR3 contains 17 residues. DNA for the CDR3: TGTGCCAGCAGCCGTCGACTAGCGGGGCCCAGGCGGGATGAGCAGTTCTTC. Its protein is CASSRRLAGPRRDEQFF.

The chain carries TRBV7-9 and TRBJ1-2; maybe TRBD1 (6 bases). Germline CDR1 and CDR2: SEHNR and FQNEAQ (reference sequence). V was shortened by 3 bases and J by 1 base, with 12 bases between the two germline ends. The length of the CDR3 is 15 residues. In nucleotides, the CDR3 is TGTGCCAGCAGCTTGGGGTACAGGGATAACTATGGCTACACCTTC. Its translation: CASSLGYRDNYGYTF.

This sequence joins TRBV6-6 and TRBJ1-5; tentatively, D is TRBD1 (5 bases). The CDR3 consists of 14 residues. CDR1 is MNHNY, CDR2 SVGAGI, per germline (reference sequence). Trimming stripped 0 bases from V and 6 bases from J, with 9 bases between. As DNA, the CDR3 is TGTGCCAGCAGTTACTCAGGGGAGGTTCAGCCCCAGCATTTT. Translating gives CASSYSGEVQPQHF.

The chain recombines TRBV11-3 with TRBJ2-7; tentative D call: TRBD2 (6 bases). CDR1 and CDR2 from the germline V gene are SGHNT and YENEEA. The CDR3 consists of 15 residues. The V end was cut by 7 bases, the J end by 3 bases, with 19 bases between. This CDR3 reads CASTTPRENCYEQYF. In nucleotides, the CDR3 is TGTGCCAGCACCACGCCTCGGGAGAACTGCTACGAGCAGTACTTC.

This clone appeared a single time. The chain couples TRBV6-2 or TRBV6-3 to TRBJ1-5, with 7 bases that match TRBD1. CDR3 length equals 18 residues. Trimming removed 6 bases from V and 1 base from J; junction bases left unmatched: 15. Germline V gives CDR1 MNHEY, CDR2 SVGEGT. CDR3 in amino acids: CASSPHRQGLLSNQPQHF. The CDR3 coding sequence is TGTGCCAGCAGCCCACACCGACAGGGCCTTTTGAGCAATCAGCCCCAGCATTTT.